These 26 T cell receptor beta chains came from one sample sequenced in a study of T cell responses to AZD1222 COVID-19 vaccine. TCRdb's table, derived via immunoSEQ multiplex PCR, lists solely in-frame clones and lacks some. The table shows approximately 150,000 clones, with more than 85% occurring only once. The sample was peripheral blood, taken 28 days after the second AZD1222 dose. Receptors were obtained from an adult who received the AZD1222 COVID-19 vaccine.

CDR3 residues: CASSLDRVNSPLHF. The CDR3 DNA is TGTGCCAGCAGCTTAGACAGGGTAAATTCACCCCTCCACTTT. The rearrangement joins TRBV7-2 to TRBJ1-6; D is perhaps TRBD1 (6 bases). V lost 1 base, J lost 7 bases, and 8 bases lay in between. CDR3 length: 14 amino acids. Germline V gene lookup returns CDR1 SGHTA and CDR2 FQGNSA.

The chain has TRBV30 and TRBJ1-2; no reliable D call. Trimming removed 4 bases from V and 4 bases from J, with 19 bases in between. Germline V gives CDR1 GTSNPN, CDR2 SVGIG (reference sequence). The CDR3 extends over 15 amino acids. The CDR3 nucleotides read TGTGCCTGGAATCTTGGGCCCTCGGGTGCCTATGGCTACACCTTC. Residues: CAWNLGPSGAYGYTF.

The count of this clone is one. This chain joins TRBV7-9 and TRBJ2-1; no reliable D call. The V end was cut by 5 bases, the J end by 8 bases, with 13 bases between. Germline V gene lookup returns CDR1 SEHNR and CDR2 FQNEAQ (reference sequence). This CDR3 has 13 amino acids. The chain's CDR3 is CASSMGLRDEQFF. CDR3 nucleotide sequence: TGTGCCAGCAGCATGGGTCTCCGGGATGAGCAGTTCTTC.

The rearrangement uses TRBV6-5 and TRBJ1-6, with D perhaps matching TRBD1 (6 bases). Germline V CDR1 and CDR2: MNHEY, SVGAGI. CDR3 length: 15 residues. Trimming cost V 9 bases and J 9 bases, with 21 bases left between them. CDR3 coding DNA: TGTGCCAGTCAGTTATGGGGGGGCCTGGGTTCACCCCTCCACTTT. Translation gives CASQLWGGLGSPLHF.

The V and J genes are TRBV5-1 and TRBJ1-1; maybe TRBD1 (5 bases). V gave up 4 bases and J gave up 0 bases, with 10 bases separating them. Germline CDR1 SGHRS, CDR2 YFSETQ. The CDR3 covers 14 residues. CDR3 nucleotide sequence: TGCGCCAGCAGCGCGGGACGGCTGAACACTGAAGCTTTCTTT. This sequence encodes CASSAGRLNTEAFF.

This clone was found a few times. The chain uses TRBV2 and TRBJ1-1; D is unclear. The CDR3 sequence is 13 residues long. V dropped 1 base and J dropped 1 base, with 4 bases sitting between them. Germline CDR1 is SNHLY and CDR2 is FYNNEI. In DNA form, the CDR3 reads TGTGCCAGCAGTGAAGACGGGAACACTGAAGCTTTCTTT. This translates into CASSEDGNTEAFF.

The V gene is TRBV28, the J gene TRBJ1-6; D might be TRBD1 (6 bases). The V gene's germline CDR1 is MDHEN and CDR2 SYDVKM. The V end was cut by 2 bases, the J end by 6 bases, with 14 bases between. CDR3 length: 16 residues. Written as DNA, the CDR3 is TGTGCCAGCAGTTTAGGGGGGACACGGAGTAATTCACCCCTCCACTTT. It codes for CASSLGGTRSNSPLHF.

The rearrangement links TRBV30 to TRBJ1-3; 12 bases are shared with TRBD1. Germline V lookup: CDR1 GTSNPN, CDR2 SVGIG (reference sequence). The CDR3 loop spans 16 amino acids. Trimming at V came to 3 bases and at J to 2 bases, leaving 5 bases not matched to a gene. This CDR3 reads CAWSTGTGGTGNTIYF. Written as DNA, the CDR3 is TGTGCCTGGAGCACCGGGACAGGGGGCACTGGAAACACCATATATTTT. The full variable domain, with the rest looked up from reference TRBV30 and TRBJ1-3, is SQTIHQWPATLVQPVGSPLSLECTVEGTSNPNLYWYRQAAGRGLQLLFYSVGIGQISSEVPQNLSASRPQDRQFILSSKKLLLSDSGFYLCAWSTGTGGTGNTIYFGEGSWLTVV.

The chain uses TRBV4-1 and TRBJ1-1; D is unresolved. In germline, CDR1 is MGHRA, CDR2 YSYEKL. The ends were cut back, 4 bases at V and 5 bases at J, with 14 bases in the middle. The CDR3 is 14 residues long. CDR3 sequence reads: CASSPAGLDTEAFF. The CDR3 bases are TGCGCCAGCAGCCCGGCGGGGTTGGATACTGAAGCTTTCTTT.

This clone was seen once. This chain uses TRBV29-1 with TRBJ1-2; D is ambiguous. Germline CDR1 and CDR2: SQVTM and ANQGSEA. V was trimmed by 8 bases and J by 0 bases, leaving 13 bases between them. This CDR3 comprises 13 residues. The CDR3 DNA reads TGCAGCATCGGACCGGGAGCTAACTATGGCTACACCTTC. This sequence encodes CSIGPGANYGYTF.

The chain employs TRBV9 and TRBJ1-2; 11 bases line up with TRBD1. V dropped 3 bases and J dropped 0; count of bases not matched to a gene: 1. Looked up from germline, CDR1 is SGDLS and CDR2 is YYNGEE. The CDR3 consists of 15 residues. The CDR3 spells CASSGGQGANYGYTF. In nucleotides, the CDR3 is TGTGCCAGCAGCGGGGGACAGGGGGCTAACTATGGCTACACCTTC. Full variable domain (remainder filled in from reference TRBV9 and TRBJ1-2): DSGVTQTPKHLITATGQRVTLRCSPRSGDLSVYWYQQSLDQGLQFLIQYYNGEERAKGNILERFSAQQFPDLHSELNLSSLELGDSALYFCASSGGQGANYGYTFGSGTRLTVV.

The chain joins TRBV6-2 or TRBV6-3 to TRBJ2-3; D may be TRBD2 (5 bases). CDR3 size: 13 residues. Per germline, CDR1 MNHEY and CDR2 SVGEGT. The V end lost 2 bases, the J end lost 2 bases, and 5 bases lay between the germline ends. The CDR3 reads CASSYRDTDTQYF. The CDR3 coding sequence is TGTGCCAGCAGTTACCGGGACACAGATACGCAGTATTTT.

This clone was counted a single time. This chain connects TRBV12-3 or TRBV12-4 to TRBJ1-1; 7 nucleotides agree with TRBD1. CDR3 length: 13 amino acids. After removal of 5 bases from V and 3 bases from J, the junction contained 3 bases not matched to a gene. In DNA, the CDR3 is TGTGCCAGCAGTATCGACAGGGACACTGAAGCTTTCTTT. As protein: CASSIDRDTEAFF.

This rearrangement joins TRBV13 to TRBJ1-5; 8 bases map to TRBD1. This CDR3 is built from 15 residues. The V segment lost 3 bases and the J segment 4 bases; nucleotides outside the gene matches: 5. Germline V gene data show CDR1 as PRHDT and CDR2 as FYEKMQ (reference sequence). CDR3 bases: TGTGCCAGCAGCTTCGGACAGGGCGTAAATCAGCCCCAGCATTTT. The encoded protein is CASSFGQGVNQPQHF.

The rearrangement links TRBV6-6 to TRBJ2-7; 11 bases agree with TRBD2. The CDR3 totals 15 residues. CDR1 is MNHNY, CDR2 SVGAGI, per germline (reference sequence). J was trimmed by 9 bases and V by 0 bases; bases with no gene match: 7. This chain's CDR3 is CASSYSQLAGELQYF. In DNA form, the CDR3 reads TGTGCCAGCAGTTACTCTCAACTAGCGGGGGAATTGCAGTACTTC.

The chain couples TRBV3-1 (or the pseudogene TRBV3-2) to TRBJ1-3, with 9 bases matching TRBD1. CDR1 and CDR2 from the germline V gene are LGHDT and YNNKEL (reference sequence). Germline trimming cut 4 bases from V and 4 bases from J; bases unmatched to any gene: 5. The CDR3 sequence is 15 residues long. Here the CDR3 reads CASSRWTGVGNTIYF. In nucleotides, the CDR3 is TGTGCCAGCAGCCGCTGGACAGGGGTAGGAAACACCATATATTTT.

The rearrangement joins TRBV6-5 to TRBJ1-2, with 7 bases that match TRBD1. The CDR3 is 15 residues long. Germline CDR1 and CDR2: MNHEY and SVGAGI. V lost 6 bases to trimming and J lost 5 bases; unmatched junction nucleotides: 12. CDR3 bases: TGTGCCAGCAGCCCCGGGACAGCATTTCAATATGGCTACACCTTC. Encoded protein: CASSPGTAFQYGYTF.

The chain carries TRBV18 and TRBJ2-7, with D uncertain. Germline V lookup: CDR1 KGHSH, CDR2 LQKENI. CDR3 length: 13 residues. V was pared by 0 bases and J by 6 bases, with 9 bases between. The CDR3 region has the DNA TGTGCCAGCTCACCACCGTATCCACGCGAGCAGTACGTC. It codes for CASSPPYPREQYV.

This clone appeared once. J is TRBJ1-2 and V is TRBV29-1, with D possibly matching TRBD1 (5 bases). Per germline, CDR1 SQVTM and CDR2 ANQGSEA. The CDR3 runs 13 residues. V was pared by 4 bases and J by 4 bases, with 13 bases between. CDR3 region: CSVGGSGSYGYTF. CDR3 in DNA: TGCAGCGTTGGGGGCTCAGGGAGCTATGGCTACACCTTC.

This clone was picked up one time. The J gene is TRBJ1-2, the V gene TRBV7-8; no reliable D call. This CDR3 is built from 12 residues. Germline V CDR1 and CDR2: SGHVS, FQNEAQ. Trimming stripped 2 bases from V and 8 bases from J, with 9 bases between. This chain's CDR3 is CASSLSGRGYTF. CDR3 DNA sequence: TGTGCCAGCAGCTTATCGGGCAGGGGCTACACCTTC.

This clone appeared once. The V gene is TRBV23-1, the J gene TRBJ2-5, with 12 bases identical to TRBD2. TRBV23-1 is given ORF status, its function remaining uncertain. CDR3 length equals 19 residues. V dropped 2 bases and J dropped 5; count of bases not matched to a gene: 15. The CDR3 protein is CASSQPGLAGCLGRETQYF. CDR3 sequence (DNA): TGCGCCAGCAGTCAACCCGGACTAGCGGGATGCCTCGGGAGGGAGACCCAGTACTTC.

The rearrangement links TRBV7-3 to TRBJ2-7; D ambiguous. This CDR3 has 15 residues. The V end lost 5 bases, the J end lost 4 bases, and 18 bases lay between the germline ends. Germline-derived CDR1 and CDR2 are SGHTA and FQGTGA. Here the CDR3 DNA reads TGTGCCAGCAGCCCAAGGCCAGGTAGAGGATACGAGCAGTACTTC. It yields the protein CASSPRPGRGYEQYF.

The chain uses TRBV10-1 and TRBJ1-2, with D possibly matching TRBD1 (5 bases). Germline lookup yields CDR1 WNHNN and CDR2 SYGVQD (reference sequence). This CDR3 contains 15 residues. Deletions cut 2 bases from V and 4 bases from J, with 14 bases between. In nucleotides, the CDR3 is TGCGCCAGCAGTGAGCCAGCGGCAGGGACCTATGGCTACACCTTC. Translated, it gives CASSEPAAGTYGYTF.

The sample holds one count of this clone. The chain links TRBV7-2 to TRBJ1-5; D unresolved. Germline V lookup: CDR1 SGHTA, CDR2 FQGNSA. CDR3 length: 15 residues. V was shortened by 1 base and J by 3 bases, with 10 bases between the two germline ends. The chain's CDR3 is CASSLVSQINQPQHF. The DNA for the CDR3 is TGTGCCAGCAGCTTAGTATCCCAGATCAATCAGCCCCAGCATTTT.

The gene calls are TRBV9 and TRBJ2-1; 11 nucleotides line up with TRBD2. Germline V gene sequence: CDR1 SGDLS, CDR2 YYNGEE. CDR3 length: 17 residues. The ends lost 4 bases at V and 1 base at J; junction bases unmatched: 7. The DNA for the CDR3 is TGTGCCAGCAGCCCAGGACTAGCGGGCACTTCCTACAATGAGCAGTTCTTC. It codes for CASSPGLAGTSYNEQFF.

The chain employs TRBV11-3 and TRBJ2-7, with 7 bases fitting TRBD1. This CDR3 has 14 residues. The trim removed 4 bases at V and 0 bases at J, leaving 3 bases unmatched. Germline assignment: CDR1 SGHNT and CDR2 YENEEA. The CDR3 bases are TGTGCCAGCAGCTCGGACAGGAGCTCCTACGAGCAGTACTTC. Its protein is CASSSDRSSYEQYF.